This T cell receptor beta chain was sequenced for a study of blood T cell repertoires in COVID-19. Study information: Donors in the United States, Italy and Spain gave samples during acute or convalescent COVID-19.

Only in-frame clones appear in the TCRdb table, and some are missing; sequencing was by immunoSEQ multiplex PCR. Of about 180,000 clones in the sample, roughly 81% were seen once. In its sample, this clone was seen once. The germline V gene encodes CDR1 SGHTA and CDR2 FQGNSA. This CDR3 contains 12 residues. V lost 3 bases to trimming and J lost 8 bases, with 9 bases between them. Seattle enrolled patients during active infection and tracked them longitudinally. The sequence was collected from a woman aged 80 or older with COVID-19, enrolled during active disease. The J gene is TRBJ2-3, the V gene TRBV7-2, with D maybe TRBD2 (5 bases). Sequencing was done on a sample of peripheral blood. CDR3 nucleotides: TGTGCCAGCAGCTTGCAGGAGGTTACGCAGTATTTT. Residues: CASSLQEVTQYF.